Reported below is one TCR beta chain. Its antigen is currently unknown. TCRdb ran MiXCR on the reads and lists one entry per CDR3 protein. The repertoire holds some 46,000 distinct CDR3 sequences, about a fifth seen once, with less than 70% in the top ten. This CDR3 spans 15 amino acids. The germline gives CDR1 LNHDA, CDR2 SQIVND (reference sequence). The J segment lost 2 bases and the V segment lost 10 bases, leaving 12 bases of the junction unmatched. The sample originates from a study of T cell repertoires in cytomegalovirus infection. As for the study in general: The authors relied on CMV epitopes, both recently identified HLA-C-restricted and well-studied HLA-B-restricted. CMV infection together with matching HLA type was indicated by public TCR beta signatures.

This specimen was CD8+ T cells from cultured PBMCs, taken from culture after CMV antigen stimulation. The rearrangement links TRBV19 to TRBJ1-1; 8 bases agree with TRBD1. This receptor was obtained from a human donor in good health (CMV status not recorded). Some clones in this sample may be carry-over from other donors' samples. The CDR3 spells CATRTGTPPNTEAFF. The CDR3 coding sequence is TGTGCCACACGGACAGGGACCCCACCAAACACTGAAGCTTTCTTT.